Below are 4 T cell receptor beta chains sequenced from a single sample in a study of CD8 T cells in ankylosing spondylitis. TCRdb called the 5' RACE reads again in MiXCR, with one record for every CDR3 protein. Of under 200,000 distinct CDR3 sequences in the sample, 13% are singletons; the top ten hold around 10%. Sequenced: blood, either unsorted or a sorted T cell fraction (not recorded which). The receptors shown here come from a female donor with ankylosing spondylitis or in good health (not recorded which).

This clonotype was counted at least ten times. The chain uses TRBV5-1 and TRBJ1-2; D possibly corresponds to TRBD1 (5 bases). V was cut by 8 bases and J by 6 bases, with 14 bases left in between. Per the germline V gene, CDR1 is SGHRS and CDR2 is YFSETQ. The CDR3 spans 12 residues. The CDR3 reads CASAGNFDGYTF. CDR3 coding DNA: TGCGCCAGTGCAGGGAATTTTGATGGCTACACCTTC.

This clonotype showed up just a few times. The chain is built from TRBV29-1 and TRBJ1-4; the match to TRBD1 covers 10 bases. The CDR3 runs to 14 residues. CDR1 is SQVTM, CDR2 ANQGSEA, per germline. The V segment lost 7 bases and the J segment 6 bases; nucleotides outside the gene matches: 8. The CDR3 region has the DNA TGCAGCGCCGCGACAGGGGGCGAGTATGAAAAACTGTTTTTT. It is translated as CSAATGGEYEKLFF.

Regarding this clonotype: A read error is possible here, since a much larger clone lies one base away. The gene calls are TRBV5-1 and TRBJ1-1; weak D call: TRBD1 (6 bases). Germline-derived CDR1 and CDR2 are SGHRS and YFSETQ. This CDR3 region has 13 residues. In DNA, the CDR3 is TGCACCAGCACCCGGGACATGAACACTGAAGCTTTCTTT. It yields the protein CTSTRDMNTEAFF.

This clonotype was counted at least ten times. V is TRBV12-3 or TRBV12-4 and J is TRBJ1-2; tentatively, D is TRBD1 (5 bases). The V and J ends lost 3 bases and 4 bases respectively, with 12 bases between them. The CDR3 length is 14 residues. The chain's CDR3 is CASSFKEGAYGYTF. The CDR3 region has the DNA TGTGCCAGCAGTTTTAAGGAAGGGGCCTATGGCTACACCTTC.